This is a list of T cell receptor beta chains from one sample in a study of T-cell reconstitution after alpha-beta-depleted transplantation in children. From the PCR reads, TCRdb called clonotypes with MiXCR, one entry per CDR3 protein. Of fewer than 250,000 distinct CDR3 sequences in the sample, roughly 15% are singletons; the top ten hold roughly two fifths. The specimen was PBMCs, mostly from graft donor cells, collected 360 days after TCRalphabeta/CD19-depleted stem cell transplant. The receptors here all came from a male patient aged 2 to 10 who had a stem cell transplant for acute lymphoblastic leukemia, so the T cells may come from the graft donor. Each CDR3 is given with its conserved first and last residue. D genes are given only for firm matches. Size values are once, few and many counts, or a class for expanded clones, and some rows have none.

clone_size	v_call	d_call	j_call	cdr3_nt	cdr3_aa
many	TRBV6-5	-	TRBJ2-3	TGTGCCAGCAGTTACTCGATTCCAGGGACAGATACGCAGTATTTT	CASSYSIPGTDTQYF
-	TRBV12-3/TRBV12-4	-	TRBJ2-3	TGTGCCAGCAGTTTCTGGGGGGCTGGCACAGATACGCAGTATTTT	CASSFWGAGTDTQYF
-	TRBV25-1	-	TRBJ2-7	TGTGCCAGCAGCCCCGGAACGTACTACGAGCAGTACTTC	CASSPGTYYEQYF
few	TRBV20-1	TRBD1	TRBJ2-5	TGCAGTGCTAGCCGATGGGGACAGGGAGGATTGGGAGAGACCCAGTACTTC	CSASRWGQGGLGETQYF
-	TRBV29-1	TRBD1	TRBJ2-3	TGCAGCGTCAGGGGGGGACAGGGGGCAGATACGCAGTATTTT	CSVRGGQGADTQYF
many	TRBV5-5	-	TRBJ2-1	TGTGCCAGCAGCTTGTCTGGGGTAGAGTTCTTC	CASSLSGVEFF
-	TRBV6-2/TRBV6-3	TRBD1	TRBJ2-2	TGTGCCAGCAGCTTTGAGACAGGGACCGGGGAGCTGTTTTTT	CASSFETGTGELFF
-	TRBV11-2	TRBD1	TRBJ2-7	TGTGCCAGCAGCTTACCGACCGGGACAGACTACGAGCAGTACTTC	CASSLPTGTDYEQYF
-	TRBV3-1	-	TRBJ1-1	TGTGCCAGCAGCCAAGATCTGTCGACAGGATCTGAAGCTTTCTTT	CASSQDLSTGSEAFF
many	TRBV15	-	TRBJ2-2	TGTGCCACCAGCAGAGATTTAATCGAGGACTACAGGAACACCGGGGAGCTGTTTTTT	CATSRDLIEDYRNTGELFF
-	TRBV4-3	-	TRBJ2-5	TGCGCCAGCAGCCAAGATTTAGTACAGTCAAGGACCCAGTACTTC	CASSQDLVQSRTQYF
-	TRBV3-1	TRBD1	TRBJ2-7	TGTGCCAGCAGCCAACGGGGACAGGATAACGAGCAGTACTTC	CASSQRGQDNEQYF
-	TRBV5-1	TRBD1	TRBJ1-2	TGCGCCAGCAGCACGGGGACAGGGGGAACCGTCGGGGGCTACACCTTC	CASSTGTGGTVGGYTF
-	TRBV6-5	TRBD2	TRBJ2-3	TGTGCCAGCAGCCCCTTTGGGACTAGCTTAACAGATACGCAGTATTTT	CASSPFGTSLTDTQYF
-	TRBV7-2	TRBD1	TRBJ2-2	TGTGCCAGCAGATTAACAGGGGCCAACACCGGGGAGCTGTTTTTT	CASRLTGANTGELFF
-	TRBV11-2	TRBD1	TRBJ2-2	TGTGCCAGCAGCTTAGAGGACAGGGTCGGCACCGGGGAGCTGTTTTTT	CASSLEDRVGTGELFF
-	TRBV29-1	-	TRBJ2-3	TGCAGCGTTTTTAGCACAGATACGCAGTATTTT	CSVFSTDTQYF
many	TRBV5-6	-	TRBJ2-1	TGTGCCAGCAGCTTGGGTGGGGGTTTGGAACTACAGCAGTTCTTC	CASSLGGGLELQQFF
-	TRBV7-8	TRBD2	TRBJ2-7	TGTGCCAGCAGCTTAGCGGGGAGGGCCGACTACGAGCAGTACTTC	CASSLAGRADYEQYF
-	TRBV7-9	-	TRBJ1-1	TGTGCCAGCAGTCCTCCAATGAACACTGAAGCTTTCTTT	CASSPPMNTEAFF
many	TRBV13	-	TRBJ1-5	TGTGCCAGCAGCCTCCGGGACGGAGGCAATCAGCCCCAGCATTTT	CASSLRDGGNQPQHF
-	TRBV7-2	-	TRBJ2-1	TGTGCCAGCAGCCGAGAGACTTCTCCGGGGGACAATGAGCAGTTCTTC	CASSRETSPGDNEQFF
-	TRBV20-1	-	TRBJ1-5	TGCAGTGCTAGAGATCAGGGTCGGCAGCCCCAGCATTTT	CSARDQGRQPQHF
-	TRBV11-2	TRBD1	TRBJ1-3	TGTGCCAGCAGCTTACCGGGACAGCTGAGCTCTGGAAACACCATATATTTT	CASSLPGQLSSGNTIYF
-	TRBV7-9	-	TRBJ2-2	TGTGCCAGCAGCTTAGCTAGCACCAACACCGGGGAGCTGTTTTTT	CASSLASTNTGELFF
-	TRBV10-3	TRBD1	TRBJ1-2	TGTGCCATCAGTGAGTCGAGGGACAGGACTAACTATGGCTACACCTTC	CAISESRDRTNYGYTF
few	TRBV6-1	TRBD2	TRBJ2-1	TGTGCCAGCAGTGAATCGGGACTAGCGGGGAATTACAATGAGCAGTTCTTC	CASSESGLAGNYNEQFF
many	TRBV28	TRBD1	TRBJ1-5	TGTGCCAGCAGTTCGGCCGGGACAGGGGGCAATCAGCCCCAGCATTTT	CASSSAGTGGNQPQHF
-	TRBV7-6	-	TRBJ2-5	TGTGCCAGCAGCTTACCGGGTAGGGTCTTCCAAGAGACCCAGTACTTC	CASSLPGRVFQETQYF
-	TRBV20-1	-	TRBJ1-1	TGCAGTGCTAATAGGGGTTACACTGAAGCTTTCTTT	CSANRGYTEAFF
many	TRBV12-3/TRBV12-4	TRBD2	TRBJ2-7	TGCGCCAGCAGCTTGGGGGGGAGCTCCTACGAGCAGTACTTC	CASSLGGSSYEQYF
-	TRBV28	TRBD1	TRBJ1-5	TGTGCCAGCAGTTGGGGACAGGGGGACCATCAGCCCCAGCATTTT	CASSWGQGDHQPQHF
few	TRBV7-9	TRBD2	TRBJ2-1	TGTGTCGGCAGCACCCGGACTAGCAACAATGAGCAGTTCTTC	CVGSTRTSNNEQFF